The 15 T cell receptor beta chains in this list originate from one sample, sequenced in a study of blood T cell repertoires in COVID-19. Libraries were prepared by immunoSEQ multiplex PCR; TCRdb keeps only in-frame clonotypes and omits some of them. The sample has around 230,000 clones, about 80% seen once. The sequencing input was peripheral blood. The receptor set was obtained from a woman older than 75 with acute or convalescent COVID-19.

The gene calls are TRBV6-5 and TRBJ2-7; possible D gene TRBD1, 6 bases. The length of the CDR3 is 14 residues. V gave up 6 bases and J gave up 5 bases, with 17 bases separating them. Germline lookup yields CDR1 MNHEY and CDR2 SVGAGI. The chain's CDR3 is CASRDSIGTHEQYF. The CDR3 nucleotides read TGTGCCAGCAGAGATTCTATCGGGACACACGAGCAGTACTTC.

The rearrangement joins TRBV10-2 to TRBJ2-2, with D possibly TRBD2 on 7 matching bases. This CDR3 is built from 16 residues. V was shortened by 0 bases and J by 3 bases, with 11 bases between the two germline ends. The germline CDR1 and CDR2 sequences are WSHSY and SAAADI. CDR3 coding DNA: TGCGCCAGCAGTGAGTCGGGGGGGGGCCACACCGGGGAGCTGTTTTTT. It yields the protein CASSESGGGHTGELFF.

This clone occurred a few times. The chain recombines TRBV7-2 with TRBJ2-1; TRBD1 might be the D (8 bases). Germline assignment: CDR1 SGHTA and CDR2 FQGNSA. The germline V and J ends were trimmed by 2 bases and 12 bases, with 20 bases remaining between them. This CDR3 region has 15 residues. CDR3 region: CASSLIGQGGSGQFF. The CDR3 bases are TGTGCCAGCAGCTTAATTGGACAGGGAGGGTCCGGGCAGTTCTTC.

The rearrangement joins TRBV12-3 or TRBV12-4 to TRBJ2-3; D remains unclear. Trimming pared 6 bases from V and 2 bases from J, leaving 6 bases between. This CDR3 is 12 amino acids long. CDR3: CASRSSTDTQYF. In DNA, the CDR3 is TGTGCCAGCAGGTCCTCCACAGATACGCAGTATTTT.

This clone was seen a single time. The rearrangement uses TRBV7-3 and TRBJ2-1; a weak D match, TRBD1 (5 bases). The CDR3 is 15 amino acids. Looked up from germline, CDR1 is SGHTA and CDR2 is FQGTGA. V gave up 5 bases and J gave up 6 bases, with 17 bases separating them. DNA of the CDR3: TGTGCCAGCAGCGTCGGACAACTCGAAAGCAATGAGCAGTTCTTC. Translating gives CASSVGQLESNEQFF.

The chain uses TRBV27 and TRBJ2-7; 8 bases agree with TRBD1. The V segment lost 3 bases and the J segment 0 bases; nucleotides outside the gene matches: 4. Germline V gene sequence: CDR1 MNHEY, CDR2 SMNVEV (reference sequence). The CDR3 loop spans 15 amino acids. This chain's CDR3 is CASSLTGVNSYEQYF. CDR3 DNA: TGTGCCAGCAGTTTGACAGGGGTCAACTCCTACGAGCAGTACTTC.

CDR3 residues: CASSLAGTEGWNTEAFF. The CDR3 region has the DNA TGTGCCAGCAGCTTAGCCGGGACAGAGGGCTGGAACACTGAAGCTTTCTTT. The chain carries TRBV7-8 and TRBJ1-1, with 7 bases aligning to TRBD1. There are 17 residues in the CDR3. The germline V gene encodes CDR1 SGHVS and CDR2 FQNEAQ. V shed 0 bases and J 1 base; nucleotides not matched to a gene: 8.

The DNA for the CDR3 is TGTGCCAGCACCATGGGACAGGGGCTGGGGGACTACACCTTC. Translated: CASTMGQGLGDYTF. V gene TRBV2 combines with J gene TRBJ1-2, with 10 bases fitting TRBD1. Per the germline V gene, CDR1 is SNHLY and CDR2 is FYNNEI. The CDR3 has 14 residues. After removal of 7 bases from V and 10 bases from J, the junction contained 12 bases not matched to a gene.

CDR3 coding DNA: TGCGCCAGCAGCTTGAGGGAGGGAGCCGGGGAGCTGTTTTTT. Encoded protein: CASSLREGAGELFF. V usage is TRBV5-1 and J usage is TRBJ2-2; TRBD2 aligns across 7 bases. Trimming removed 1 base from V and 6 bases from J; junction bases left unmatched: 3. The CDR3 consists of 14 residues. The germline CDR1 and CDR2 sequences are SGHRS and YFSETQ. Combining the CDR3 with reference TRBV5-1 and TRBJ2-2 gives the whole variable domain KAGVTQTPRYLIKTRGQQVTLSCSPISGHRSVSWYQQTPGQGLQFLFEYFSETQRNKGNFPGRFSGRQFSNSRSEMNVSTLELGDSALYLCASSLREGAGELFFGEGSRLTVL.

The rearrangement links TRBV2 to TRBJ2-7; 11 bases fit TRBD2. Trimming cost V 8 bases and J 2 bases; bases outside gene matches: 5. The germline V gene encodes CDR1 SNHLY and CDR2 FYNNEI. The CDR3 is 14 residues long. DNA of the CDR3: TGTGCCAGCGGGACTAGCGGAAGCCCCTACGAGCAGTACTTC. The encoded protein is CASGTSGSPYEQYF.

The gene calls are TRBV2 and TRBJ2-1; 8 nucleotides align to TRBD1. With V trimmed by 4 bases and J by 2 bases, 4 bases remained unmatched. The CDR3 is made up of 15 amino acids. From germline, CDR1 is SNHLY and CDR2 FYNNEI. The CDR3 DNA sequence: TGTGCCAGCAGTGTCGACAGGGGAACCTACAATGAGCAGTTCTTC. Translated, it gives CASSVDRGTYNEQFF.

V gene TRBV7-2 combines with J gene TRBJ1-2, with D hard to call. This CDR3 has 13 amino acids. The ends were cut back, 8 bases at V and 4 bases at J, with 14 bases in the middle. Germline V gene sequence: CDR1 SGHTA, CDR2 FQGNSA. The CDR3 loop reads CASSPAGTYGYTF. CDR3 DNA: TGTGCCAGCTCCCCGGCAGGTACCTATGGCTACACCTTC.

This clone was detected a few times. The chain employs TRBV6-1 and TRBJ2-2; no firm D call. V was trimmed by 2 bases and J by 10 bases, leaving 11 bases between them. The CDR3 loop spans 13 amino acids. Germline V CDR1 and CDR2: MNHNS, SASEGT. The CDR3 DNA reads as TGTGCCAGCAGTGAATCCCCAGAGGAGGAGCTGTTTTTT. Encoded protein: CASSESPEEELFF.

V and J are TRBV2 and TRBJ2-5; TRBD1 matches at 7 bases. Germline assignment: CDR1 SNHLY and CDR2 FYNNEI. The CDR3 contains 15 residues. With 4 bases clipped from V and 4 bases from J, the junction kept 9 bases outside the gene matches. The CDR3 region has the DNA TGTGCCAGCAGTGGACTACAGGGGTGGAGAGAGACCCAGTACTTC. As protein: CASSGLQGWRETQYF.

The gene calls are TRBV4-2 and TRBJ1-1; D unclear. Deletions cut 7 bases from V and 1 base from J, with 19 bases between. The germline gives CDR1 LGHNA, CDR2 YNFKEQ. CDR3 size: 16 residues. CDR3 amino acids: CASTGEPGKPNTEAFF. The CDR3 nucleotides read TGTGCCAGCACCGGAGAACCGGGAAAACCGAACACTGAAGCTTTCTTT.